The clone carrying this T cell receptor (beta chain) was seen once. Its antigen is as yet unknown. With V trimmed by 4 bases and J by 4 bases, 8 bases remained unmatched. The CDR3 spans 15 residues. CDR1 and CDR2 from the germline V gene are SGDLS and YYNGEE. These data are taken from a study of cytomegalovirus exposure and HLA in healthy donors. General observations from the study: Follow-up analysis seemed to connect common viral pathogens with several of the most significant clusters identified. What was likely a sequencing artifact was a cluster of highly shared sequence variants.

The PCR ran on 60 Vbeta and 13 Jbeta primers. Clones were sequenced by immunoSEQ multiplex PCR, and TCRdb holds only the in-frame ones, with some missing. The data show tens of thousands of clones, more than 70% seen once. This sequence joins TRBV9 and TRBJ2-3; 8 bases fit TRBD2. The sequenced sample was PBMCs. The clonotype originates from a woman between 40 and 55 years old in good health and CMV-seropositive. The CDR3 loop is CASSTAGDRADTQYF. The CDR3 DNA reads as TGTGCCAGCAGCACAGCGGGGGATAGGGCAGATACGCAGTATTTT.